The 25 T cell receptor beta chains below were found in one sample sequenced in a study of blood T cell repertoires in COVID-19 (dated by TCRdb to 2018 to 2021). Library generation was performed with the immunoSEQ multiplex PCR assay. The immuneACCESS repertoire file appears here via TCRdb, limited to in-frame rearrangements. These files lack a portion of the clones; in checked studies, under half of the deficit traces to unresolved V genes, and the cause of the others is not known. Recorded for this sample are tens of thousands of clones; 89% of them occurred a single time. 4.9% of the sample lies in the top ten. The sample was peripheral blood. The receptor source for this set is a woman aged 45-65 years with active COVID-19.

The chain carries TRBV7-2 and TRBJ2-2; tentative D call: TRBD1 (5 bases). This CDR3 has 14 amino acids. V gave up 1 base and J gave up 6 bases, with 9 bases separating them. Looked up from germline, CDR1 is SGHTA and CDR2 is FQGNSA. As DNA, the CDR3 is TGTGCCAGCAGCTTAGTAGCAGGGTCCGGGGAGCTGTTTTTT. Its protein product is CASSLVAGSGELFF.

The chain employs TRBV3-1 (or the pseudogene TRBV3-2) and TRBJ1-2, with D tentatively TRBD1 (5 bases). The germline V and J ends were trimmed by 1 base and 4 bases, with 16 bases remaining between them. This CDR3 has 16 residues. Germline V gives CDR1 LGHDT, CDR2 YNNKEL (reference sequence). The CDR3 region is CASSQVPGSFLYGYTF. The CDR3 bases are TGTGCCAGCAGCCAAGTACCAGGGTCCTTCCTCTATGGCTACACCTTC.

This chain's CDR3 is CASSLQNRNYGYTF. The CDR3 nucleotides are TGCGCCAGCAGCTTACAGAATCGGAACTATGGCTACACCTTC. J is TRBJ1-2 and V is TRBV5-1, with unresolved D. The CDR3 is 14 amino acids. From germline, CDR1 is SGHRS and CDR2 YFSETQ. Trimming left V 2 bases short and J 2 bases short, with 10 bases between.

The rearrangement links TRBV27 to TRBJ2-7, with 7 bases matching TRBD2. Germline trimming cut 6 bases from V and 12 bases from J; bases unmatched to any gene: 20. The germline gives CDR1 MNHEY, CDR2 SMNVEV (reference sequence). This CDR3 contains 15 residues. In nucleotides, the CDR3 is TGTGCCAGCAGCACCAGAGCTAGCGGAGCCCCGAGGGCGTACTTC. Amino acid sequence: CASSTRASGAPRAYF.

The chain uses TRBV6-4 and TRBJ2-1, with 9 bases fitting TRBD2. Germline CDR1 reads MRHNA; CDR2 reads SNTAGT. The CDR3 sequence is 16 residues long. Trimming cost V 4 bases and J 3 bases; bases outside gene matches: 7. The DNA of the CDR3 is TGTGCCAGCAGTGCCACGACTAGCGGCTACTACAATGAGCAGTTCTTC. Amino acid sequence: CASSATTSGYYNEQFF.

The chain carries TRBV12-1 and TRBJ1-1; the D segment call TRBD1 is taken from the table without a DNA check. TRBV12-1 is recorded as a pseudogene. The CDR3 consists of 15 residues. The CDR3 region is CASSPRRGRATEAFF. The CDR3 region has the DNA TGTGCCAGCAGCCCACGCCGAGGCAGGGCCACTGAAGCTTTCTTT.

CDR3 nucleotides: TGCAGTGCTATGGCTGGGCACGAGCAGTACTTC. It codes for CSAMAGHEQYF. The rearrangement uses TRBV20-1 and TRBJ2-5; D call uncertain. The last part of the DNA fits TRBJ2-7 better; the J call may be wrong. The germline V gene encodes CDR1 DFQATT and CDR2 SNEGSKA (reference sequence). This CDR3 spans 11 amino acids.

This clone was recorded once. The rearrangement joins TRBV3-1 (or the pseudogene TRBV3-2) to TRBJ2-3; possible D gene TRBD2, 5 bases. Germline V gene lookup returns CDR1 LGHDT and CDR2 YNNKEL (reference sequence). The CDR3 contains 14 residues. With 1 base removed from V and 0 bases from J, the gap between germline ends came to 5 bases. Written as DNA, the CDR3 is TGTGCCAGCAGCCAAGGAGGGAGCACAGATACGCAGTATTTT. This translates into CASSQGGSTDTQYF.

This chain links TRBV5-1 with TRBJ1-2; 11 positions agree with TRBD1. V dropped 4 bases and J dropped 2; count of bases not matched to a gene: 10. The CDR3 consists of 17 residues. Germline V gene sequence: CDR1 SGHRS, CDR2 YFSETQ. The CDR3 DNA reads as TGCGCCAGCAGCGCGGGACAGGGGGTCGGACTAAACTATGGCTACACCTTC. This gives the protein CASSAGQGVGLNYGYTF.

The rearrangement links TRBV27 to TRBJ1-5; no clear D gene. V gave up 8 bases and J gave up 2 bases, with 13 bases separating them. The CDR3 is 14 amino acids. Germline lookup yields CDR1 MNHEY and CDR2 SMNVEV (reference sequence). In DNA, the CDR3 is TGTGCCAGCTGCCGAACCGGGGGCAATCAGCCCCAGCATTTT. This translates into CASCRTGGNQPQHF.

The V and J genes are TRBV18 and TRBJ1-2; 9 bases fit TRBD1. Germline V gives CDR1 KGHSH, CDR2 LQKENI. V shed 3 bases and J 6 bases; nucleotides not matched to a gene: 11. The CDR3 runs to 16 residues. CDR3 amino acids: CASSPPGQGLKDGYTF. Here the CDR3 DNA reads TGTGCCAGCTCACCGCCGGGACAGGGATTGAAGGATGGCTACACCTTC.

The chain links TRBV6-4 to TRBJ2-1; 8 bases map to TRBD2. The germline V gene has CDR1 MRHNA and CDR2 SNTAGT. Germline trimming cut 4 bases from V and 3 bases from J; bases unmatched to any gene: 8. CDR3 size: 16 residues. CDR3 DNA sequence: TGTGCCAGCAGTGGCACGGGTAGCGGGGACTACAATGAGCAGTTCTTC. It yields the protein CASSGTGSGDYNEQFF.

The table lists this clone with a count of one. The rearrangement links TRBV2 to TRBJ1-4; D is possibly TRBD1 (5 bases). The germline V and J ends were trimmed by 6 bases and 3 bases, with 11 bases remaining between them. CDR3 size: 14 residues. The germline gives CDR1 SNHLY, CDR2 FYNNEI. The CDR3 region is CASRPRQSNEKLFF. In DNA form, the CDR3 reads TGTGCCAGCAGACCTAGACAGTCTAATGAAAAACTGTTTTTT. Together with reference TRBV2 and TRBJ1-4, the CDR3 gives the full variable domain: EPEVTQTPSHQVTQMGQEVILRCVPISNHLYFYWYRQILGQKVEFLVSFYNNEISEKSEIFDDQFSVERPDGSNFTLKIRSTKLEDSAMYFCASRPRQSNEKLFFGSGTQLSVL.

CDR3 DNA: TGTGCCTGGAGTGTACTAGCGGGGGGTATGTATTTT. Encoded protein: CAWSVLAGGMYF. V usage is TRBV30 and J usage is TRBJ2-3; TRBD2 agrees at 12 bases. Trimming at V came to 0 bases and at J to 14 bases, leaving 3 bases not matched to a gene. In germline, CDR1 is GTSNPN, CDR2 SVGIG (reference sequence). This CDR3 region has 12 residues.

The CDR3, as DNA: TGCGCCAGCAGCCAAGAAGGCTCTTGGCTTTCAGGGAACACTGAAGCTTTCTTT. This translates into CASSQEGSWLSGNTEAFF. V usage is TRBV4-1 and J usage is TRBJ1-1; no clear D. Germline CDR1 is MGHRA and CDR2 is YSYEKL. The V end was cut by 0 bases, the J end by 1 base, with 18 bases between. The CDR3 is made up of 18 amino acids.

The chain joins TRBV3-1 (or the pseudogene TRBV3-2) to TRBJ2-4; unclear D gene. V was trimmed by 1 base and J by 12 bases, leaving 10 bases between them. Germline CDR1 is LGHDT and CDR2 is YNNKEL (reference sequence). The CDR3 is 12 amino acids. The DNA of the CDR3 is TGTGCCAGCAGCCAAGCTGGGCTACCTCAGTACTTC. The encoded protein is CASSQAGLPQYF.

This chain links TRBV5-1 with TRBJ2-1, with TRBD2 as a possible D gene (6 bases). Trimming took 1 base from V and 2 from J, leaving 13 bases between them. The CDR3 contains 16 residues. Germline CDR1 is SGHRS and CDR2 is YFSETQ. Written as DNA, the CDR3 is TGCGCCAGCAGCTTGATTCGGGAGTGGACCTACAATGAGCAGTTCTTC. It specifies CASSLIREWTYNEQFF.

The chain combines TRBV9 with TRBJ2-7; a possible D gene is TRBD2 (6 bases). V lost 5 bases and J lost 3, with 15 bases in between. The CDR3 runs 14 residues. CDR1 is SGDLS and CDR2 is YYNGEE in the germline V gene. The CDR3 protein is CASSSGGDLYEQYF. The DNA of the CDR3 is TGTGCCAGCAGTTCTGGCGGGGACCTCTACGAGCAGTACTTC. Using reference TRBV9 and TRBJ2-7 for the parts outside the CDR3, the full variable domain is DSGVTQTPKHLITATGQRVTLRCSPRSGDLSVYWYQQSLDQGLQFLIQYYNGEERAKGNILERFSAQQFPDLHSELNLSSLELGDSALYFCASSSGGDLYEQYFGPGTRLTVT.

The table lists this clone with a count of one. The V call is TRBV14, the J call TRBJ2-2, with 7 bases identical to TRBD2. This CDR3 is built from 15 residues. In germline, CDR1 is SGHDN, CDR2 FVKESK. V lost 0 bases, J lost 4 bases, and 2 bases stayed unmatched. The CDR3 sequence: CASSQELASTGELFF. The CDR3 DNA reads TGTGCCAGCAGCCAAGAACTAGCGAGCACCGGGGAGCTGTTTTTT.

The CDR3 nucleotides are TGTGCCAGTAGTATGGTTACGGGGGACAGCTCCTACAATGAGCAGTTCTTC. It translates to CASSMVTGDSSYNEQFF. This rearrangement joins TRBV19 to TRBJ2-1, with D possibly being TRBD1 (7 bases). From germline, CDR1 is LNHDA and CDR2 SQIVND (reference sequence). The CDR3 loop spans 17 amino acids. Trimming pared 3 bases from V and 0 bases from J, leaving 15 bases between.

This clone showed up just a few times. This chain joins TRBV19 and TRBJ2-4; 7 bases agree with TRBD1. The V and J ends lost 1 base and 6 bases, in that order; junction bases with no gene match: 3. The germline CDR1 and CDR2 sequences are LNHDA and SQIVND (reference sequence). The CDR3 totals 14 residues. CDR3 protein: CASSIGRDRNIQYF. In DNA form, the CDR3 reads TGTGCCAGTAGTATAGGCCGGGACAGAAACATTCAGTACTTC.

J is TRBJ2-1 and V is TRBV12-3 or TRBV12-4; 8 bases agree with TRBD2. Trimming removed 1 base from V and 14 bases from J; junction bases left unmatched: 1. The CDR3 has 11 amino acids. The CDR3, as DNA: TGTGCCAGCAGTTTAGGAGCGGGAGAGTTCTTC. Encoded protein: CASSLGAGEFF.

This clone was counted between two and nine times. The V and J genes are TRBV28 and TRBJ2-3; the D gene is possibly TRBD1 (6 bases). The CDR3 has 15 amino acids. V dropped 6 bases and J dropped 0 bases, with 13 bases sitting between them. Germline-derived CDR1 and CDR2 are MDHEN and SYDVKM. The CDR3 spells CASSTGTTSTDTQYF. CDR3 nucleotides: TGTGCCAGCAGCACAGGGACAACTAGCACAGATACGCAGTATTTT.

The chain is built from TRBV12-3 or TRBV12-4 and TRBJ2-5; D perhaps matches TRBD2 (6 bases). The CDR3 is 13 amino acids. Trimming took off 4 bases at V and 3 bases at J, with 9 bases between the two ends. Here the CDR3 DNA reads TGTGCCAGCAGTTCGACTAGGAAAGAGACCCAGTACTTC. The encoded protein is CASSSTRKETQYF.

This chain uses TRBV6-4 with TRBJ2-7; the D gene is possibly TRBD1 (6 bases). The V gene lost 4 bases and the J gene lost 8 bases, with 12 bases spanning the gap. CDR1 MRHNA and CDR2 SNTAGT come from the germline V gene. The CDR3 runs 12 residues. The CDR3 DNA reads TGTGCCAGCAGTGCGGACAGTGGTAAGCAGTACTTC. Amino acid sequence: CASSADSGKQYF.